A selection of T cell receptor beta chains follows, all from one sample in a study of blood T cell repertoires in COVID-19. Here immunoSEQ multiplex PCR was the method, and the copy in TCRdb shows in-frame clones only, minus some. The sample lists about 55,000 clones; approximately 90% were seen once. Sequencing used peripheral blood. The receptors were gathered from a middle-aged man with acute or convalescent COVID-19. Both conserved end residues are trimmed from each CDR3. Fields, in order: D gene, V gene, J gene, CDR3 length, CDR3 protein. A D gene is named only where the DNA matches it firmly.

>.|TRBV7-9|TRBJ2-1|10
ASSMTGNEQF
>TRBD1|TRBV11-2|TRBJ1-2|11
ASRQTGGEGYT
>.|TRBV4-3|TRBJ1-2|15
ASSQDPNPAETDGYT
>.|TRBV29-1|TRBJ2-1|10
SAVAGVNEQF
>.|TRBV2|TRBJ1-2|13
ASSEVLDSQRGYT
>.|TRBV19|TRBJ1-1|12
ASSTGGMNTEAF
>TRBD2|TRBV2|TRBJ2-3|12
ATQLEAGADTQY
>.|TRBV5-1|TRBJ2-5|10
ASSEDQETQY
>TRBD1|TRBV27|TRBJ2-5|11
ASSPGQGKTQY
>.|TRBV6-5|TRBJ1-1|11
ASSLDPGTEAF
>.|TRBV7-2|TRBJ2-7|10
ASSSSAYEQY
>.|TRBV18|TRBJ2-2|14
ASSPGSGANTGELF
>TRBD1|TRBV11-3|TRBJ2-7|12
ASSFYRQGSEQY
>TRBD2|TRBV6-2/TRBV6-3|TRBJ2-5|15
ASSYSTSGTNQETQY
>.|TRBV5-1|TRBJ1-1|11
ASSFGGDTEAF
>TRBD2|TRBV29-1|TRBJ2-1|11
SVTDLAGHEQF
>.|TRBV7-9|TRBJ1-3|13
ASSFVFSEGNTIY
>TRBD2|TRBV4-2|TRBJ2-2|15
ASSQEPGLAGTGELF
>.|TRBV7-9|TRBJ1-6|13
ASSLESGRNSPLH
>TRBD1|TRBV7-6|TRBJ2-3|17
ASTHQTGQGPYSTDTQY
>.|TRBV27|TRBJ1-5|11
ASSSGLVQPQH
>.|TRBV6-5|TRBJ1-1|11
ASTRRGRIEAF
>.|TRBV14|TRBJ2-5|13
ASSQERLHQETQY
>.|TRBV28|TRBJ1-4|12
ASSFGGEDEKLF
>.|TRBV7-9|TRBJ2-3|11
ASSLASSDTQY
>.|TRBV5-1|TRBJ2-7|10
ASSLRGHEQY
>TRBD2|TRBV5-6|TRBJ2-1|14
ASSPETSGPYNEQF
>TRBD2|TRBV5-8|TRBJ2-5|15
ASSLRGLAGGPPRTH
>.|TRBV7-2|TRBJ2-4|10
ASSQTKDIQY
>TRBD1|TRBV9|TRBJ2-3|14
ASSVDGRGLGDTQY
>.|TRBV3-1/TRBV3-2|TRBJ2-1|11
ASSQGSGYEQF
>.|TRBV2|TRBJ2-7|12
ASMGGPGGYEQY
>TRBD1|TRBV6-5|TRBJ1-6|13
ASSYFDRDNSPLH
>TRBD1|TRBV3-1/TRBV3-2|TRBJ1-2|12
ASSPRQGSYGYT
>TRBD1|TRBV12-5|TRBJ1-2|11
ASTDRGRYGYT
>TRBD2|TRBV10-1|TRBJ2-7|16
ASSESGSGRANGYEQY
>TRBD1|TRBV10-3|TRBJ2-3|12
AIRSGQAADTQY
>TRBD2|TRBV5-4|TRBJ2-7|12
ASSLGGRVYEQY
>.|TRBV9|TRBJ2-1|10
ASSPGFNEQF
>TRBD1|TRBV4-2|TRBJ1-2|11
ASSQGTGEGYT
>TRBD2|TRBV25-1|TRBJ2-1|12
ATTIAGDFNEQF
>.|TRBV27|TRBJ1-3|14
ASSLGGFSSGNTIY
>.|TRBV6-4|TRBJ1-3|14
ASSLGGILSGNTIY
>.|TRBV15|TRBJ1-5|12
ATSRDGGDQPQH
>.|TRBV19|TRBJ2-7|13
ASSIKGGAKYEQY
>.|TRBV9|TRBJ2-5|12
ASSVDPGKETQY
>TRBD2|TRBV14|TRBJ2-1|15
ASSQLGSGSSYNEQF
>.|TRBV30|TRBJ2-7|13
AWSGGRGSSYEQY
>TRBD1|TRBV9|TRBJ2-7|13
ASSVGTGTGAEQY
>TRBD1|TRBV30|TRBJ2-6|14
AWSVTGASGANVLT
>.|TRBV30|TRBJ1-2|10
AWSAGFGGYT
>.|TRBV5-6|TRBJ1-1|13
ASSFGGRWDTEAF
>TRBD1|TRBV24-1|TRBJ1-5|15
ATSDSRTGVSNQPQH
>.|TRBV6-5|TRBJ1-2|14
ASSYSPRGGDYGYT
>TRBD1|TRBV6-1|TRBJ1-2|13
ASSELFGTGPGYT
>TRBD2|TRBV6-2/TRBV6-3|TRBJ2-3|15
ASSYEAGGPSTDTQY
>.|TRBV5-5|TRBJ1-6|12
ASAFLERNSPLH
>.|TRBV9|TRBJ1-4|14
ASSVDAGATNEKLF
>.|TRBV5-1|TRBJ2-7|16
ASSRAGTETTLPYEQY